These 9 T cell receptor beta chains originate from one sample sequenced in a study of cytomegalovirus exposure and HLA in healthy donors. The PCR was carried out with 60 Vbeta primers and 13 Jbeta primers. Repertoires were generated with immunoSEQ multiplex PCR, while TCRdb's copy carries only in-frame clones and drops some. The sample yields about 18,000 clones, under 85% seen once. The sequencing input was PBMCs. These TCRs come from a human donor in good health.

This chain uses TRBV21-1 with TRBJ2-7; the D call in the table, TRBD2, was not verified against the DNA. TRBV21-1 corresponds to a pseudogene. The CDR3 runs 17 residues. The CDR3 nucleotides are TGTGCCAGCTCCGCGGGACTCCTGATCAGTAGGTTCTACGAGCAGTACTTC. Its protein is CASSAGLLISRFYEQYF.

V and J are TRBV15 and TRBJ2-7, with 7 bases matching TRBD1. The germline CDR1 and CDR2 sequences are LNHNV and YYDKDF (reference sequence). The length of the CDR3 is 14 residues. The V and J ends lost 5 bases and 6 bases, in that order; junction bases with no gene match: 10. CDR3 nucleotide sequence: TGTGCCACCAGCTCCCGGCCGGGACAGAGCGAGCAGTACTTC. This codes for CATSSRPGQSEQYF.

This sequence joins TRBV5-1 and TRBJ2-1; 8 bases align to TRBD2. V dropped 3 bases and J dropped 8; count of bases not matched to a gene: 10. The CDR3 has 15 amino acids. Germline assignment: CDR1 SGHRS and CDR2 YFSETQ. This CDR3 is CASSWNPGGPDEQFF. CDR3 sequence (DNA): TGCGCCAGCAGCTGGAACCCGGGAGGGCCGGATGAGCAGTTCTTC.

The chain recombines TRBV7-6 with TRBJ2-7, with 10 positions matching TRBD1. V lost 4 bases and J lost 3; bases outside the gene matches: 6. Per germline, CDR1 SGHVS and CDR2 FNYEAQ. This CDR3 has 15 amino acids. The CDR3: CASSSETGGFYEQYF. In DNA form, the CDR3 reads TGTGCCAGCAGCTCCGAGACAGGGGGCTTCTACGAGCAGTACTTC.

The CDR3 region is CASSPGGSGVNEQFF. The CDR3 bases are TGTGCCAGCAGCCCCGGCGGTAGCGGGGTCAATGAGCAGTTCTTC. The V and J genes are TRBV7-9 and TRBJ2-1; TRBD2 matches at 8 bases. The germline CDR1 and CDR2 sequences are SEHNR and FQNEAQ (reference sequence). Trimming cost V 5 bases and J 6 bases; bases outside gene matches: 9. The CDR3 loop spans 15 amino acids.

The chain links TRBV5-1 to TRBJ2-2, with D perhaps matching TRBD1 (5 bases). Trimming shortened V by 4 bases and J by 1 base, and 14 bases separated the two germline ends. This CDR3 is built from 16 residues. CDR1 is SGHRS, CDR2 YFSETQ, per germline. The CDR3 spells CASSHIPTGNTGELFF. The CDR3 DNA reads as TGCGCCAGCAGCCATATCCCCACAGGGAACACCGGGGAGCTGTTTTTT.

CDR3 sequence: CATSRDRWPDNEKLFF. The CDR3 coding sequence is TGTGCCACCAGCAGAGATCGCTGGCCTGATAATGAAAAACTGTTTTTT. This sequence joins TRBV15 and TRBJ1-4; D gene uncertain. The CDR3 runs 16 residues. Germline CDR1 and CDR2: LNHNV and YYDKDF (reference sequence). V lost 0 bases and J 4 bases, leaving 12 bases between the germline ends.

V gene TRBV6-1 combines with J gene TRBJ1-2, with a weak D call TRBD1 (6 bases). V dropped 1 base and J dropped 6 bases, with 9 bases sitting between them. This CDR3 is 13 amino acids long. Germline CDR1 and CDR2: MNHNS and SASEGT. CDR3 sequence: CASSEEQGDGYTF. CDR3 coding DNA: TGTGCCAGCAGTGAAGAACAGGGTGATGGCTACACCTTC.

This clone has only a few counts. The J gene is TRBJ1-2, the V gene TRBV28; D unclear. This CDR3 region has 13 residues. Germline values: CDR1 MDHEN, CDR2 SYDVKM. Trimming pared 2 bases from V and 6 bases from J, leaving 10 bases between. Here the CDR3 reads CASSLEGSHGYTF. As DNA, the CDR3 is TGTGCCAGCAGTTTAGAGGGATCCCATGGCTACACCTTC.